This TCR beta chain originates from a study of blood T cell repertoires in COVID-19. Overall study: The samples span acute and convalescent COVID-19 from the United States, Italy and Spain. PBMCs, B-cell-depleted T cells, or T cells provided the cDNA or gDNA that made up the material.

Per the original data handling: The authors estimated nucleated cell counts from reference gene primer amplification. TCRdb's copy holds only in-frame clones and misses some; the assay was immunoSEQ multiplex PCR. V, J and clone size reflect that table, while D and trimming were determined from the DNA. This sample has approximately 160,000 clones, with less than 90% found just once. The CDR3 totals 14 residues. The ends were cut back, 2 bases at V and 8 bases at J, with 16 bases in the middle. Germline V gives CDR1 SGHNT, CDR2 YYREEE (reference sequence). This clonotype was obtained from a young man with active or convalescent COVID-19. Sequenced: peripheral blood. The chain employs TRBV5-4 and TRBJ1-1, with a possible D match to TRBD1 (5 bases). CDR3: CASSFLGRDKEAFF. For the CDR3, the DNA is TGTGCCAGCAGCTTCCTAGGCAGGGATAAAGAAGCTTTCTTT.